The following is a TCR beta chain sequence with its context. Its binding antigen is unknown. Base qualities are not provided; no much larger clone lies one nucleotide away. Using the deep immunoSEQ assay, TCR CDR3 regions were amplified from genomic DNA by multiplex PCR. Extracted genomic DNA from each cell subset was spread evenly across all wells of several immunoSEQ 96-well plates, with each plate serving as a replicate. For sorted subsets, each replicate PCR was loaded with 200 to 250 ng genomic DNA, equivalent to 32,000 or so T cell genomes. The purified libraries were quantified using a Qubit 3.0 fluorometer, sized with a Bioanalyzer 2100, and then quantified again using the KAPA Library Quantification kit. A separate single-read 150-cycle Illumina NextSeq 550 flow cell was used to sequence each immunoSEQ 96-well plate. The paper's processing steps were these. Because only junctional sequences without quality scores were contained in the immunoSEQ output, filtering matching that applied to full-length reads could not be performed. To assign V/J genes and CDR3, sequences were annotated against IMGT germline references using PyIR, a Python wrapper for IgBLAST v1.9. Reads with weak V/J assignments (E-value above 1e-6), missing CDR3, stop codons, out-of-frame junctions, or ambiguous translated residues were removed. V3J clonotypes were defined as sequences sharing an identical inferred V gene, J gene, and CDR3 amino acid sequence. Percentage overlap between repertoires was computed as shared unique clonotypes divided by the size of the smaller repertoire. RTK rarefaction, the Chao1 estimator, and Recon v2.1 estimates of unobserved clonotypes were used to assess repertoire richness. OLGA was used to compute generation probabilities for all TCRbeta clonotypes that the gDNA method yielded from a few donors. TCRdb stores this immuneACCESS table with in-frame sequences only. Part of the clones is absent; in the studies checked, under half of the shortfall reflects unresolved V genes, and no reason is known for the rest. V, J and clone size are taken as reported in that table, and D and trimming were inferred from the DNA itself. The sample has 700,000 to 950,000 clones on record, around 96% of them singletons. In total, the top ten clones hold roughly 0.23% of the sample.

The data are from a study of shared clonotypes between healthy human individuals (dated by TCRdb to the early 2020s). Study-wide context: The cohort included a few men and a couple of women between 18 and 49 years of age. To estimate repertoire size and how much clonotype sharing occurs between individuals, the study deeply sequenced the blood TCR repertoires of about 5 healthy adults. Libraries were prepared and TCR repertoires were sequenced by different laboratories using diverse techniques, in order to increase sequencing depth and limit assay-specific biases. Leukapheresis yielded between about 0.94 and 8.9 billion PBMCs per donor. Per donor, three plates each were used for CD4 naive and CD4 memory, two for CD8 naive, and one for CD8 memory.

CD8 naive samples were obtained by positive selection for CCR7 among CD45RO-negative cells, yielding a CD45RA+CCR7+ population from which TemRA cells were excluded. Donors were healthy HIV-negative adults with no recently reported acute infections or vaccinations. Every donor was a Caucasian adult living in Nashville, Tennessee, USA. Blood was collected by leukapheresis, and PBMCs were isolated by Ficoll-Histopaque density gradient centrifugation and then cryopreserved in liquid nitrogen vapor phase. Purity and quantity of every magnetically sorted T cell population were checked by analytical flow cytometry. Genomic DNA was isolated from every sorted fraction and measured by UV absorbance on a Nanodrop 2000c. V gives up 0 bases and J gives up 4 bases, and the segment between their germline ends measures 12 bases. According to the germline V gene, CDR1 reads SGHDT and CDR2 reads YYEEEE. The CDR3 spans 15 residues, from the cysteine through the phenylalanine. Only CDR3 DNA remains: 45 bases, in frame from the first base.

Here is what the overall study found, with its caveats: Estimated clonotype richness was generally larger for naive than for memory subsets. Based on pairwise subsampling, the degree of clonotype sharing among donors was expected to be affected by sequencing depth. Sampling was restricted to blood, and TCR repertoires in tissue are likely to differ from TCR repertoires in blood. Because the study included only a small number of donors, the genetic and exposure-history diversity represented was limited. Incomplete sequencing was indicated by rarefaction of sorted-subset datasets, despite the large sequencing depth. About 4.5% of naive CD4, 3.5% of naive CD8, approximately 2% of memory CD4, and more than 0.35% of memory CD8 clonotypes were shared across several donors. Compared with non-shared clonotypes, the clonotypes found in all four sorted-subset donors had higher generation probabilities.

The source material was naive CD8+ T cells sorted from blood. Sample cell subset or site, as interpreted from the label and publication: CD45RA+CCR7+. The TCR sequence derives from a young man in good health. The chain employs TRBV5-6 and TRBJ2-3; TRBD1 is a possible D gene, resting on 5 matching bases. The nucleotides read TGTGCCAGCAGCTTGGCGGCCAGGGTCGCAGATACGCAGTATTTT. This encodes CASSLAARVADTQYF. When the CDR3 is completed using the reference TRBV5-6 and TRBJ2-3 genes on either side, the full variable domain is DAGVTQSPTHLIKTRGQQVTLRCSPKSGHDTVSWYQQALGQGPQFIFQYYEEEERQRGNFPDRFSGHQFPNYSSELNVNALLLGDSALYLCASSLAARVADTQYFGPGTRLTVL.